Each of the 8 T cell receptor beta chains below was sequenced from the same sample in a study of blood T cell repertoires in COVID-19. The table came from immunoSEQ multiplex PCR; TCRdb's copy has only in-frame clones and leaves some out. This repertoire shows about 120,000 clones, roughly 79% found once; its top ten account for less than 11%. The sample was peripheral blood. Receptor source: a human donor in a cohort sampled during active COVID-19.

As concerns this clone: The sample has other DNA sequences that encode this CDR3 too. The chain uses TRBV11-3 and TRBJ2-5, with 7 bases lining up with TRBD2. Germline V CDR1 and CDR2: SGHNT, YENEEA. The CDR3 contains 14 residues. V lost 1 base and J lost 5; bases outside the gene matches: 4. The CDR3 spells CASSLAGGGETQYF. Written as DNA, the CDR3 is TGTGCCAGCAGCTTAGCGGGAGGTGGGGAGACCCAGTACTTC.

This rearrangement joins TRBV28 to TRBJ2-3; TRBD1 matches 9 bases. This CDR3 has 15 residues. V lost 8 bases and J lost 4; bases outside the gene matches: 10. Germline V CDR1 and CDR2: MDHEN, SYDVKM. The chain's CDR3 is CASESDRGRADTQYF. DNA for the CDR3: TGTGCCAGCGAAAGCGACAGGGGGAGGGCAGATACGCAGTATTTT.

The chain is built from TRBV7-9 and TRBJ2-7; 8 positions agree with TRBD1. V trimming: 8 bases; J trimming: 6 bases; junction bases outside the gene matches: 9. The CDR3 runs 13 residues. Per the germline V gene, CDR1 is SEHNR and CDR2 is FQNEAQ (reference sequence). CDR3 loop: CASEGPGGLEQYF. The CDR3 DNA reads TGTGCCAGCGAGGGCCCAGGGGGCCTCGAGCAGTACTTC.

This sequence joins TRBV7-6 and TRBJ2-7, with TRBD2 matching 8 bases. The V and J ends lost 5 bases and 4 bases, in that order; junction bases with no gene match: 7. Germline V gene lookup returns CDR1 SGHVS and CDR2 FNYEAQ. This CDR3 spans 14 amino acids. The CDR3, as DNA: TGTGCCAGCAGCGAAACTAGCGGAACTTACGAGCAGTACTTC. Encoded protein: CASSETSGTYEQYF.

The rearrangement joins TRBV5-1 to TRBJ2-5; 8 bases map to TRBD1. Germline CDR1 SGHRS, CDR2 YFSETQ. The CDR3 extends over 15 amino acids. J was trimmed by 3 bases and V by 5 bases; bases with no gene match: 9. The CDR3 DNA follows: TGCGCCAGCAGGCCGGGACAGGCAGGTGAAGAGACCCAGTACTTC. Its protein is CASRPGQAGEETQYF.

The genes are TRBV19 and TRBJ2-3; D is unclear. Trimming removed 5 bases from V and 4 bases from J, with 13 bases in between. In germline, CDR1 is LNHDA, CDR2 SQIVND (reference sequence). The CDR3 has 14 amino acids. The chain's CDR3 is CASSSSPAADTQYF. The CDR3 nucleotides are TGTGCCAGTAGTTCGTCCCCCGCGGCAGATACGCAGTATTTT.

This clone turned up a few times. The gene calls are TRBV29-1 and TRBJ2-1, with 9 bases that match TRBD2. CDR1 and CDR2 from the germline V gene are SQVTM and ANQGSEA. The CDR3 extends over 18 amino acids. The ends lost 1 base at V and 8 bases at J; junction bases unmatched: 18. The CDR3 sequence is CSVEAGLGREGGLDEQFF. CDR3 nucleotide sequence: TGCAGCGTTGAAGCAGGTTTAGGGCGGGAGGGGGGTTTGGATGAGCAGTTCTTC.

This clone was recorded only once. This chain links TRBV4-3 with TRBJ2-1, with a weak D call TRBD1 (6 bases). Trimming shortened V by 6 bases and J by 0 bases, and 12 bases separated the two germline ends. This CDR3 comprises 15 residues. From germline, CDR1 is LGHNA and CDR2 YSLEER. The CDR3 loop reads CASSEGQSSYNEQFF. DNA for the CDR3: TGCGCCAGCAGTGAAGGACAGAGCTCCTACAATGAGCAGTTCTTC.